The rows below give T cell receptor beta chains drawn from one sample of a study of blood T cell repertoires in COVID-19. Assay used: immunoSEQ multiplex PCR; TCRdb lists only in-frame clones, some missing. The table has some 87,000 clones, 60% to 85% seen once; the top ten hold roughly 15%. Material: peripheral blood. These receptors all come from a human donor in a cohort sampled during active COVID-19. Each CDR3 is given with its conserved first and last residue. The order of the fields is CDR3 protein, CDR3 DNA, J gene, clone size, V gene, D gene. D genes are given only for firm matches. Part of the rows lack a size; the others show once, few, many or a class for expanded clones.

CDR3: CASSLDGPSTDTQYF
DNA: TGTGCCAGCAGCTTAGATGGGCCTAGCACAGATACGCAGTATTTT
J: TRBJ2-3
size: NA
V: TRBV7-2
D: NA

CDR3: CASSWGEGSYNEQFF
DNA: TGTGCCAGCAGCTGGGGGGAGGGGTCCTACAATGAGCAGTTCTTC
J: TRBJ2-1
size: NA
V: TRBV7-9
D: TRBD2

CDR3: CASSPAGGPGTGELFF
DNA: TGTGCCAGTAGCCCCGCGGGGGGGCCCGGCACCGGGGAGCTGTTTTTT
J: TRBJ2-2
size: NA
V: TRBV19
D: TRBD2

CDR3: CASSEGTGGLYGYTF
DNA: TGTGCCAGCAGTGAAGGGACAGGAGGGCTCTATGGCTACACCTTC
J: TRBJ1-2
size: NA
V: TRBV6-1
D: TRBD1

CDR3: CASSQGSGTGHYGYTF
DNA: TGCGCCAGCAGCCAAGGTTCTGGGACAGGGCACTATGGCTACACCTTC
J: TRBJ1-2
size: NA
V: TRBV4-1
D: TRBD1

CDR3: CASSLVPSTAGYGYTF
DNA: TGTGCCAGCAGCTTAGTTCCGTCGACAGCGGGCTATGGCTACACCTTC
J: TRBJ1-2
size: NA
V: TRBV7-2
D: NA

CDR3: CASSIRQGNQPQHF
DNA: TGTGCCAGTAGTATAAGGCAGGGGAATCAGCCCCAGCATTTT
J: TRBJ1-5
size: few
V: TRBV19
D: NA

CDR3: CASSYSGQVTNQPQHF
DNA: TGTGCCAGCAGTTATTCGGGACAGGTAACAAATCAGCCCCAGCATTTT
J: TRBJ1-5
size: once
V: TRBV6-6
D: TRBD1

CDR3: CASSVASGFDTEAFF
DNA: TGTGCCAGCAGCGTAGCATCAGGGTTTGACACTGAAGCTTTCTTT
J: TRBJ1-1
size: NA
V: TRBV9
D: NA

CDR3: CASSADSGTHNEQFF
DNA: TGTGCCAGCAGCGCGGACTCCGGGACTCACAATGAGCAGTTCTTC
J: TRBJ2-1
size: NA
V: TRBV9
D: NA

CDR3: CASSPLTGVGETQYF
DNA: TGTGCCAGCAGTCCACTCACAGGAGTCGGGGAGACCCAGTACTTC
J: TRBJ2-5
size: NA
V: TRBV2
D: NA

CDR3: CASSLGEPPGEQFF
DNA: TGTGCCAGCAGCCTCGGGGAGCCCCCCGGTGAGCAGTTCTTC
J: TRBJ2-1
size: NA
V: TRBV5-4
D: NA

CDR3: CASSLAETVNTEAFF
DNA: TGTGCCAGCAGCTTAGCCGAGACAGTAAACACTGAAGCTTTCTTT
J: TRBJ1-1
size: NA
V: TRBV7-9
D: NA

CDR3: CASSPPGGIAKNIQYF
DNA: TGTGCCAGCAGCCCCCCAGGGGGTATAGCCAAAAACATTCAGTACTTC
J: TRBJ2-4
size: NA
V: TRBV7-9
D: TRBD1

CDR3: CASSDTWVYGYTF
DNA: TGTGCCAGCAGTGACACTTGGGTCTATGGCTACACCTTC
J: TRBJ1-2
size: NA
V: TRBV6-2/TRBV6-3
D: NA

CDR3: CASRGLRGTGELFF
DNA: TGTGCCAGCAGAGGACTTAGAGGGACCGGGGAGCTGTTTTTT
J: TRBJ2-2
size: NA
V: TRBV5-8
D: NA

CDR3: CASRQRQYSGNTIYF
DNA: TGTGCCAGTAGGCAGAGACAGTACTCTGGAAACACCATATATTTT
J: TRBJ1-3
size: NA
V: TRBV19
D: NA

CDR3: CASRTDMGNTDTQYF
DNA: TGTGCCAGCAGAACAGACATGGGTAACACAGATACGCAGTATTTT
J: TRBJ2-3
size: NA
V: TRBV6-5
D: NA

CDR3: CARSKRGLAGGYQETQYF
DNA: TGTGCCAGAAGCAAGCGCGGACTAGCGGGGGGTTACCAAGAGACCCAGTACTTC
J: TRBJ2-5
size: NA
V: TRBV5-3
D: TRBD2

CDR3: CAISADWTGSGANVLTF
DNA: TGTGCCATCAGTGCGGATTGGACAGGATCTGGGGCCAACGTCCTGACTTTC
J: TRBJ2-6
size: NA
V: TRBV10-3
D: TRBD1

CDR3: CASSQDRVYPKPQHF
DNA: TGTGCCAGCAGTCAGGACAGGGTTTACCCCAAGCCCCAGCATTTT
J: TRBJ1-5
size: NA
V: TRBV6-5
D: TRBD1

CDR3: CASSPFLLAEETQYF
DNA: TGTGCCAGCAGCCCCTTTCTACTAGCGGAAGAGACCCAGTACTTC
J: TRBJ2-5
size: few
V: TRBV3-1/TRBV3-2
D: TRBD2

CDR3: CASSLYSNQPQHF
DNA: TGTGCCAGCAGCCTATATAGCAATCAGCCCCAGCATTTT
J: TRBJ1-5
size: few
V: TRBV12-3/TRBV12-4
D: NA

CDR3: CASGEGTGPPYQPQHF
DNA: TGTGCCAGCGGTGAGGGGACTGGCCCCCCTTATCAGCCCCAGCATTTT
J: TRBJ1-5
size: NA
V: TRBV28
D: NA

CDR3: CAPCRLAGRPANNEQFF
DNA: TGTGCCCCCTGTCGACTAGCGGGGCGACCCGCTAACAATGAGCAGTTCTTC
J: TRBJ2-1
size: NA
V: TRBV24-1
D: TRBD2

CDR3: CASSVEISSSGNNNEQFF
DNA: TGTGCCAGCAGCGTAGAAATAAGTAGTAGCGGGAATAACAATGAGCAGTTCTTC
J: TRBJ2-1
size: NA
V: TRBV9
D: TRBD2

CDR3: CSASPGDSYNSPLHF
DNA: TGCAGTGCTAGTCCAGGGGACTCCTATAATTCACCCCTCCACTTT
J: TRBJ1-6
size: NA
V: TRBV20-1
D: NA

CDR3: CASSYRGGAEQFF
DNA: TGTGCCAGCAGTTATAGGGGGGGAGCCGAGCAGTTCTTC
J: TRBJ2-1
size: once
V: TRBV6-5
D: NA

CDR3: CASSLPQGKDTQYF
DNA: TGTGCCAGCAGCTTACCACAGGGGAAAGATACGCAGTATTTT
J: TRBJ2-3
size: NA
V: TRBV7-9
D: TRBD1

CDR3: CASIQVGYYNSPLHF
DNA: TGTGCCAGCATCCAGGTGGGCTACTATAATTCACCCCTCCACTTT
J: TRBJ1-6
size: once
V: TRBV6-6
D: NA

CDR3: CASTVLAYGEKLFF
DNA: TGTGCCAGCACCGTCCTAGCCTACGGTGAAAAACTGTTTTTT
J: TRBJ1-4
size: NA
V: TRBV2
D: NA

CDR3: CASSTREVESPLHF
DNA: TGTGCCAGCAGCACCCGGGAAGTAGAGTCACCCCTCCACTTT
J: TRBJ1-6
size: NA
V: TRBV21-1
D: NA

CDR3: CASSLLLGGPNTEAFF
DNA: TGTGCCAGCAGCTTACTTCTCGGCGGCCCGAACACTGAAGCTTTCTTT
J: TRBJ1-1
size: NA
V: TRBV7-9
D: NA

CDR3: CAISEGGGGAGEQFF
DNA: TGTGCCATCAGTGAGGGGGGCGGGGGGGCTGGTGAGCAGTTCTTC
J: TRBJ2-1
size: once
V: TRBV10-3
D: TRBD2

CDR3: CASSIGWASGGQSYEQYF
DNA: TGTGCCAGTAGTATAGGTTGGGCTAGCGGGGGACAATCCTACGAGCAGTACTTC
J: TRBJ2-7
size: NA
V: TRBV19
D: TRBD2

CDR3: CASSHAVQGYEAFF
DNA: TGTGCCAGCAGTCACGCAGTACAGGGGTATGAAGCTTTCTTT
J: TRBJ1-1
size: NA
V: TRBV28
D: TRBD1